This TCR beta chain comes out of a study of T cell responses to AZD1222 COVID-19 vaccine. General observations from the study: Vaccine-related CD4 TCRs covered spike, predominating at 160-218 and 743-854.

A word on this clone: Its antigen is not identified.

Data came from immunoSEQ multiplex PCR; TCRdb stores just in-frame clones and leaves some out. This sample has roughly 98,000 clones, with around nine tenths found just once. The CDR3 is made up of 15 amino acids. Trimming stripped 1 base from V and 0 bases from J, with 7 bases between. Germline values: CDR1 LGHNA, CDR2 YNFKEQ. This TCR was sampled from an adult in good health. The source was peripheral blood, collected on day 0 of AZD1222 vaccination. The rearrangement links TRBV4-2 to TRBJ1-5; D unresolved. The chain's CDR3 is CASSQVRISNQPQHF. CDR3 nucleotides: TGTGCCAGCAGCCAAGTCAGGATTAGCAATCAGCCCCAGCATTTT.